The 6 T cell receptor beta chains in this list originate from one sample, sequenced in a study of PD-L1 blockade in urothelial cancer. Data came from immunoSEQ multiplex PCR; TCRdb stores just in-frame clones and leaves some out. The sample holds around 50,000 clones; approximately 86% are singletons and the top ten take 1.9%. Time point meaning: peripheral blood 6 weeks after treatment start. Sequencing used PBMCs, obtained around atezolizumab (anti-PD-L1) treatment. The origin of the receptors is a man over 45 with urothelial cancer.

This clone was observed a handful of times. The chain joins TRBV4-1 to TRBJ1-1; TRBD1 aligns across 10 bases. With 4 bases clipped from V and 5 bases from J, the junction kept 4 bases outside the gene matches. The CDR3 spans 14 residues. Germline lookup yields CDR1 MGHRA and CDR2 YSYEKL. CDR3 bases: TGCGCCAGCAGCCGACAGGGGGCAGGAACTGAAGCTTTCTTT. This translates into CASSRQGAGTEAFF.

The chain couples TRBV5-1 to TRBJ2-7; possible D gene TRBD2, 6 bases. V lost 4 bases and J 3 bases, leaving 11 bases between the germline ends. The CDR3 loop spans 13 amino acids. The germline V gene has CDR1 SGHRS and CDR2 YFSETQ. Here the CDR3 DNA reads TGCGCCAGCAGCCGGGACTCCCTCTACGAGCAGTACTTC. Translating gives CASSRDSLYEQYF.

This clone appeared a single time. This rearrangement joins TRBV7-2 to TRBJ2-3, with 11 bases matching TRBD2. Germline values: CDR1 SGHTA, CDR2 FQGNSA. The length of the CDR3 is 17 residues. The junction had 7 bases not matched to a gene; V was cut back by 5 bases and J by 0 bases. DNA for the CDR3: TGTGCCAGCAGCGCACGACTAGCGGGATTTAGCACAGATACGCAGTATTTT. This encodes CASSARLAGFSTDTQYF.

The DNA for the CDR3 is TGTGCCAGCAGCGCCCCGACTAGCGGGGGTCAAGAGACCCAGTACTTC. Amino acids: CASSAPTSGGQETQYF. The V call is TRBV7-9, the J call TRBJ2-5, with 12 nucleotides matching TRBD2. Trimming removed 5 bases from V and 2 bases from J; junction bases left unmatched: 6. The germline gives CDR1 SEHNR, CDR2 FQNEAQ (reference sequence). The CDR3 covers 16 residues.

The CDR3: CASSVADRAGEQYF. CDR3 sequence (DNA): TGTGCCAGCAGCGTAGCGGACAGGGCTGGCGAGCAGTACTTC. The gene calls are TRBV9 and TRBJ2-7; 8 bases are shared with TRBD1. V was pared by 0 bases and J by 6 bases, with 5 bases of the junction left unmatched. Per the germline V gene, CDR1 is SGDLS and CDR2 is YYNGEE. This CDR3 comprises 14 residues.

CDR3: CASSFPDRRDTQYF. Written as DNA, the CDR3 is TGTGCCAGCAGTTTCCCAGACAGGCGAGATACGCAGTATTTT. The chain couples TRBV28 to TRBJ2-3; TRBD1 is a possible D gene (6 bases). Per the germline V gene, CDR1 is MDHEN and CDR2 is SYDVKM. The CDR3 spans 14 residues. V lost 3 bases and J lost 5, with 12 bases in between.